This T cell receptor (beta chain) was profiled in a study of beta chain features in type 1 diabetes. Study results and limitations: Highly expressing activated T cells could be over-counted with a cDNA template. Junctions at VDJ sites from type 1 diabetes patients had fewer insertions and more deletions. Patients and controls would be equally affected if PCR favored shorter templates.

Germline V CDR1 and CDR2: SGHRS, YFSETQ. This CDR3 region has 15 residues. V was pared by 0 bases and J by 3 bases, with 2 bases of the junction left unmatched. Sequencing targeted expressed TCRB transcripts, as all isolated RNA had been reverse transcribed. Using immunoSEQ multiplex PCR, the repertoire was profiled, and TCRdb retains in-frame clones only, with some absent. The repertoire holds about 250,000 clones, with over 12% as singletons. A few counts support this clone. Its antigen is still unknown. The source is a woman in her thirties or forties in good health. Sequencing was performed on naive CD4+ T cells from blood. The chain joins TRBV5-1 to TRBJ2-3; 9 nucleotides align to TRBD2. The CDR3 reads CASSLEGLATDTQYF. CDR3 in DNA: TGCGCCAGCAGCTTGGAAGGACTAGCGACAGATACGCAGTATTTT. The full variable domain, in which reference TRBV5-1 and TRBJ2-3 provide the parts outside the CDR3, is KAGVTQTPRYLIKTRGQQVTLSCSPISGHRSVSWYQQTPGQGLQFLFEYFSETQRNKGNFPGRFSGRQFSNSRSEMNVSTLELGDSALYLCASSLEGLATDTQYFGPGTRLTVL.